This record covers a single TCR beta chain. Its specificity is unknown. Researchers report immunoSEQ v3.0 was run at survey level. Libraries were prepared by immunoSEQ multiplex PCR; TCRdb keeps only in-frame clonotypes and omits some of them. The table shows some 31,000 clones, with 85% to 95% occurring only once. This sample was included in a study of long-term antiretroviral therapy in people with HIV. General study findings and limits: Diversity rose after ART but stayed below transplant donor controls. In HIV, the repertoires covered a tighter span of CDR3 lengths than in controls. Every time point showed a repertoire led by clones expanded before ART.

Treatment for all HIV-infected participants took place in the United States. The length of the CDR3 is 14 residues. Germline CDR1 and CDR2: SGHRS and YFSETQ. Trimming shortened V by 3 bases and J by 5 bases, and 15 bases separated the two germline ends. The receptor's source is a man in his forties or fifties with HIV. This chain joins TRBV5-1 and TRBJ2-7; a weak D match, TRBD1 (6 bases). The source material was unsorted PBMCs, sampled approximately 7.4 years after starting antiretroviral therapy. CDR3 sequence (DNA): TGCGCCAGCAGCTCCGGGCCAGGGGTCCACGAGCAGTACTTC. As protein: CASSSGPGVHEQYF.